This T cell receptor (beta chain) was captured by sequencing in a study of diagnostic markers for celiac disease (dated by TCRdb to the early 2020s). Sequencing relied on an Illumina MiSeq. TCRdb reprocessed the public reads and reports one entry per CDR3 protein sequence, without DNA. The sample's own table lists about 5,600 distinct CDR3 sequences. The ten largest clones take up 5.5% to 6% of the sample. From cysteine to phenylalanine, the CDR3 is 14 amino acids long. Only the protein sequence is given. In regard to this clonotype: Its recognized antigen is unknown.

The TCR sequence derives from a human donor. This table probably holds off-target reads from a library built for another chain. The sample consisted of either unsorted cells or a sorted T cell fraction (not recorded which). The chain is encoded by TRBV12-3 or TRBV12-4 joined to TRBJ1-5; TCRdb indicates TRBD1, and absent DNA this call remains unverified. The CDR3 region: CASSSRQGNQPQHF.